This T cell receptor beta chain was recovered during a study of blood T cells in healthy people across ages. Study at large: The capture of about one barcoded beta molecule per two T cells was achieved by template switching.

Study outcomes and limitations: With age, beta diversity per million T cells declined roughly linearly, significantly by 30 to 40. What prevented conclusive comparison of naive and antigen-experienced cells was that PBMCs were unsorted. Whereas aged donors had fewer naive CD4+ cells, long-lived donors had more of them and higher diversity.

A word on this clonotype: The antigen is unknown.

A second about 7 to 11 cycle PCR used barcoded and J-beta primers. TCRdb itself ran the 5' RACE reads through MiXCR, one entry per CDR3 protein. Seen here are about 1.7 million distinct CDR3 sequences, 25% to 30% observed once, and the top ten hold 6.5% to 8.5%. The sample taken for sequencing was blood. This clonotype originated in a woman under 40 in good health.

The CDR3 nucleotides read TGTGCCAGCAGAAAGGGCAATCAGCCCCAGCATTTT. Its translation is CASRKGNQPQHF. This chain joins TRBV27 and TRBJ1-5; D remains ambiguous. The germline V gene encodes CDR1 MNHEY and CDR2 SMNVEV (reference sequence). V was cut by 6 bases and J by 2 bases, with 5 bases left in between. The CDR3 consists of 12 residues.